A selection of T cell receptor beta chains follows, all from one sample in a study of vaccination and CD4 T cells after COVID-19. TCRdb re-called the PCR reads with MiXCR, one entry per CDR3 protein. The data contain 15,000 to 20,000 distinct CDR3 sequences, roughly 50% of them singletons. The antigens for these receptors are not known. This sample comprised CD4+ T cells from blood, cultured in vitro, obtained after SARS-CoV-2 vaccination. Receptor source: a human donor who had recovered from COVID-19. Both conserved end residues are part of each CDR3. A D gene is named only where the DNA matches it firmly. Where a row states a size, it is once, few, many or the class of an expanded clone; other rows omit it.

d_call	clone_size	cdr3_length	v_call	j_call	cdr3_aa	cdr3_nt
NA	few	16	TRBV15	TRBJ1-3	CATSRDTSVAGNTIYF	TGTGCCACCAGCAGAGACACATCGGTCGCTGGAAACACCATATATTTT
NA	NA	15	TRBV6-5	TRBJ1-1	CASSYSGGRGPEAFF	TGTGCCAGCAGTTACTCAGGGGGTCGTGGCCCTGAAGCTTTCTTT
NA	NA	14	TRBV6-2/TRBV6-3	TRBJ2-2	CASSTLGGTGELFF	TGTGCCAGCAGTACCTTAGGGGGCACCGGGGAGCTGTTTTTT
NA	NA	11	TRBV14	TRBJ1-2	CASSQGGGYTF	TGTGCCAGCAGCCAAGGGGGGGGCTACACCTTC
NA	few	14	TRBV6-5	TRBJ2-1	CASSYPSGANEQFF	TGTGCCAGCAGTTACCCTTCAGGGGCGAATGAGCAGTTCTTC
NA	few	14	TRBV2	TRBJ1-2	CASSGVGEYYGYTF	TGTGCCAGCAGTGGGGTCGGCGAGTACTATGGCTACACCTTC
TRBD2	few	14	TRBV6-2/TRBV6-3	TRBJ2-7	CASSYSGGIYEQYF	TGTGCCAGCAGTTACTCGGGAGGGATCTACGAGCAGTACTTC
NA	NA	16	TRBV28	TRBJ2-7	CASSPTLNLNTYEQYF	TGTGCCAGCAGTCCTACCCTAAATCTTAATACCTACGAGCAGTACTTC
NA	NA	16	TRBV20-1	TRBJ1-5	CSAGEMDRISNQPQHF	TGCAGTGCTGGGGAAATGGACCGAATTAGCAATCAGCCCCAGCATTTT
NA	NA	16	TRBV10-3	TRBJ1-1	CAISENGGQAFTEAFF	TGTGCCATCAGTGAGAACGGGGGGCAGGCATTCACTGAAGCTTTCTTT
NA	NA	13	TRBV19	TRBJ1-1	CASSIDHTAEAFF	TGTGCCAGTAGTATAGATCATACAGCCGAAGCTTTCTTT
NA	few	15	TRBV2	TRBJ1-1	CASGPLDQRNTEAFF	TGTGCCAGCGGACCTTTGGACCAAAGGAACACTGAAGCTTTCTTT
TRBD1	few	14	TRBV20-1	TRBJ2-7	CSAYKTGASYEQYF	TGCAGTGCTTATAAAACAGGGGCGAGTTACGAGCAGTACTTC
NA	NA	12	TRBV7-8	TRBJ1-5	CASSLPNQPQHF	TGTGCCAGCAGCCTTCCCAATCAGCCCCAGCATTTT
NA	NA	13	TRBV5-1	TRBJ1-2	CASNDGGPTSYTF	TGCGCCAGTAACGACGGCGGCCCGACGAGCTACACCTTC
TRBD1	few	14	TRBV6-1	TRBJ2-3	CASSTRDRADTQYF	TGTGCCAGCAGTACCCGGGACAGGGCAGATACGCAGTATTTT
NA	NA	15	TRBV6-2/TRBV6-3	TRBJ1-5	CASSPPGPSNQPQHF	TGTGCCAGCAGTCCCCCGGGACCGAGCAATCAGCCCCAGCATTTT
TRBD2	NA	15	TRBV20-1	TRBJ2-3	CSADVGLAGGGTQYF	TGCAGTGCCGATGTAGGACTAGCGGGAGGAGGTACGCAGTATTTT
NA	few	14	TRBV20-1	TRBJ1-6	CSARGSSYNSPLHF	TGCAGTGCCAGAGGGAGCTCCTATAATTCACCCCTCCACTTT
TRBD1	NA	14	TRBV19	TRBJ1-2	CASSIGGGNYGYTF	TGTGCCAGTAGTATAGGAGGGGGCAACTATGGCTACACCTTC
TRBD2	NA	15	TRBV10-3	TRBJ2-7	CAISESGTSGYEQYF	TGTGCCATCAGTGAGTCTGGGACTAGCGGCTACGAGCAGTACTTC
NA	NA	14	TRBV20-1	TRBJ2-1	CSARDVLALHEQFF	TGCAGTGCTAGAGATGTCCTAGCGCTGCATGAGCAGTTCTTC
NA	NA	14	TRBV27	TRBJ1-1	CASSFTGWSTEAFF	TGTGCCAGCAGTTTTACAGGGTGGAGCACTGAAGCTTTCTTT
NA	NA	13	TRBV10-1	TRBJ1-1	CASSDLRTGEAFF	TGCGCCAGCAGTGACCTTCGGACCGGCGAAGCTTTCTTT
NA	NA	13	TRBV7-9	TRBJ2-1	CASSFGQYNEQFF	TGTGCCAGCAGCTTCGGACAGTACAATGAGCAGTTCTTC
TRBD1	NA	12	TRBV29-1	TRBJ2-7	CSVTGQYYEQYF	TGCAGCGTGACAGGGCAGTACTACGAGCAGTACTTC
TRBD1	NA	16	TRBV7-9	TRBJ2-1	CASSLHRGRLYNEQFF	TGTGCCAGCAGCCTTCACAGGGGGCGACTCTACAATGAGCAGTTCTTC
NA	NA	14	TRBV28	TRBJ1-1	CASSWQGPNTEAFF	TGTGCCAGCAGTTGGCAGGGCCCGAACACTGAAGCTTTCTTT
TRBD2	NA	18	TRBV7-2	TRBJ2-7	CASSLRPGASGSTYEQYF	TGTGCCAGCAGCCTCCGCCCTGGGGCTAGCGGGAGTACCTACGAGCAGTACTTC
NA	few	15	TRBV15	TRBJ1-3	CATSRDRGSGNTIYF	TGTGCCACCAGCAGAGACCGGGGATCTGGAAACACCATATATTTT
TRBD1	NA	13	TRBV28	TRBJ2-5	CASVRQGWETQYF	TGTGCCAGCGTGAGACAGGGGTGGGAGACCCAGTACTTC
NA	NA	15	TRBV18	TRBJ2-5	CASSPQRGIEETQYF	TGTGCCAGCTCACCACAACGCGGGATTGAAGAGACCCAGTACTTC
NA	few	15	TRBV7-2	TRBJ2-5	CASSPRTLRGETQYF	TGTGCCAGCAGCCCAAGGACCCTACGGGGAGAGACCCAGTACTTC
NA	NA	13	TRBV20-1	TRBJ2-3	CSAPRSGTDTQYF	TGCAGTGCTCCTCGGTCAGGCACAGATACGCAGTATTTT
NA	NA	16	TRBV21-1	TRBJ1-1	CASSKALGQGGTEAFF	TGTGCCAGCAGCAAAGCTTTGGGACAGGGTGGTACTGAAGCTTTCTTT
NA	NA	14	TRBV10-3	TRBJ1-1	CAISQTGENTEAFF	TGTGCCATCAGCCAGACAGGAGAAAACACTGAAGCTTTCTTT
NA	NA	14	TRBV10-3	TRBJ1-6	CAISESSYNSPLHF	TGTGCCATCAGTGAGTCCAGCTATAATTCACCCCTCCACTTT
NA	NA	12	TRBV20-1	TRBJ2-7	CSAKTVAYEQYF	TGCAGTGCTAAGACGGTCGCCTACGAGCAGTACTTC
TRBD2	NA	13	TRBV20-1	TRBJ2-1	CSAGTSAYNEQFF	TGCAGTGCCGGGACTAGCGCCTACAATGAGCAGTTCTTC
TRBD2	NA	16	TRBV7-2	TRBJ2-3	CASSLAASGIADTQYF	TGTGCCAGCAGCTTAGCGGCTAGCGGGATAGCAGATACGCAGTATTTT
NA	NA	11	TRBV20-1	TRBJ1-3	CSASSGNTIYF	TGCAGTGCTAGCAGCGGAAACACCATATATTTT
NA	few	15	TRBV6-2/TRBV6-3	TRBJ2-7	CASRKKTVEIYEQYF	TGTGCCAGCAGGAAAAAGACGGTTGAAATCTACGAGCAGTACTTC
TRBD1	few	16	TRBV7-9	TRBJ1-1	CASSSGGLFGTTEAFF	TGTGCCAGCAGCTCAGGGGGGCTTTTTGGAACCACTGAAGCTTTCTTT
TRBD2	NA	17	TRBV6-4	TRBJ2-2	CASSQTSGRLNTGELFF	TGTGCCAGCAGTCAGACTAGCGGGAGGTTAAACACCGGGGAGCTGTTTTTT
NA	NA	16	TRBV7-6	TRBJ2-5	CASSLGRTRGGETQYF	TGTGCCAGCAGCTTAGGGCGAACGAGGGGCGGGGAGACCCAGTACTTC
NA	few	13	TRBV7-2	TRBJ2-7	CASSLRGSYEQYF	TGTGCCAGCAGCTTAAGGGGCTCCTACGAGCAGTACTTC
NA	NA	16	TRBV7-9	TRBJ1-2	CASSPSDGVVHYGYTF	TGTGCCAGCAGCCCCTCTGACGGGGTGGTTCACTATGGCTACACCTTC
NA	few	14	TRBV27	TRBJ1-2	CASSLSGNNYGYTF	TGTGCCAGCAGTTTATCTGGAAATAACTATGGCTACACCTTC
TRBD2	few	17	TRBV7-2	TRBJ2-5	CASSPQARGGFQETQYF	TGTGCCAGCAGCCCCCAAGCTAGGGGAGGGTTTCAAGAGACCCAGTACTTC
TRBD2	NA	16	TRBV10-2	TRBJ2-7	CASSDLAGAKPYEQYF	TGCGCCAGCAGTGATCTAGCGGGGGCAAAACCCTACGAGCAGTACTTC
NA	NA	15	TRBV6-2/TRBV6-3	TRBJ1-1	CASSRPRTVNTEAFF	TGTGCCAGCAGTCGTCCCAGAACAGTGAACACTGAAGCTTTCTTT
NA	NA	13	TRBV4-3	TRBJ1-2	CASSQDRVDGYTF	TGCGCCAGCAGCCAAGATCGGGTTGATGGCTACACCTTC
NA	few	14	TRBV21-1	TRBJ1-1	CASSKYLGDDEAFF	TGTGCCAGCAGCAAATATCTTGGGGATGATGAAGCTTTCTTT
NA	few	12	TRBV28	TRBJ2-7	CASQDLRDEQYF	TGTGCCAGCCAGGACCTAAGGGACGAGCAGTACTTC